This section outlines one TCR beta chain sequence together with its context. Its antigen remains unknown. This entry comes from a study of T-cell memory formation after mild COVID-19. With 0 bases removed from V and 2 bases from J, the gap between germline ends came to 17 bases. Germline CDR1 and CDR2: KGHSH and LQKENI. The CDR3 is 17 amino acids. Study-level points and caveats: Second-wave clones reaching peak frequency on day 37 lacked confirmed SARS-CoV-2 specificity. Day 15 to 85 contracting clones showed balanced CD4/CD8; day 15 to 37 expanders favored CD4+.

Via MiXCR, TCRdb re-called the 5' RACE reads, giving one row per CDR3 protein. The sample yields approximately 170,000 distinct CDR3 sequences, 10% to 15% seen once. The chain employs TRBV18 and TRBJ2-7, with D hard to call. The sequence was obtained from a man aged 18 to 30 who had mild COVID-19 (a few samples of this study predate the infection). Cell type and time point are not known. The sample comprised PBMCs or a T cell subset sorted from them (not recorded which). As DNA, the CDR3 is TGTGCCAGCTCACCACCTCTTGGGTCACGGGCTCCCTACGAGCAGTACTTC. It encodes CASSPPLGSRAPYEQYF.